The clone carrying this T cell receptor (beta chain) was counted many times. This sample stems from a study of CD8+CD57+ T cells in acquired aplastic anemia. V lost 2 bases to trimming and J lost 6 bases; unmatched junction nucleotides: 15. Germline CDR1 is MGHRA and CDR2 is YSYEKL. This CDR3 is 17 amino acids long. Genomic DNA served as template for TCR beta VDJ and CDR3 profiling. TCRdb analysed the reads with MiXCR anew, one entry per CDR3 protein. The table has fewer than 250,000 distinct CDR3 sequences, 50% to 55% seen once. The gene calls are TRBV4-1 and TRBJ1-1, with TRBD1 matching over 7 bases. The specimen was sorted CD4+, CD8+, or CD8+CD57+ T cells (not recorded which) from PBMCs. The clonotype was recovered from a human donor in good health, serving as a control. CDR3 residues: CASSQPLGTGVVAEAFF. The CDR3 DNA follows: TGCGCCAGCAGCCAACCCCTGGGTACAGGGGTTGTCGCTGAAGCTTTCTTT.